This T cell receptor (beta chain) comes out of a study of technical replicates of blood from a handful of donors. Method: immunoSEQ multiplex PCR; TCRdb's copy keeps in-frame clones and lacks some. Seen here are under 95,000 clones, around 91% observed once, and the top ten hold 0.35% to 0.45%. Deletions cut 0 bases from V and 4 bases from J, with 7 bases between. The CDR3 loop spans 14 amino acids. Germline CDR1 and CDR2: SGHNT and YYREEE (reference sequence). The sequence derives from a human donor in good health. Some clones in this sample may be carry-over from other donors' samples. Sequencing was carried out using T cells isolated from PBMCs. This chain joins TRBV5-4 and TRBJ2-2; the D is unclear. The CDR3 sequence: CASSLDLLTGELFF. The DNA of the CDR3 is TGTGCCAGCAGCTTGGACTTACTCACCGGGGAGCTGTTTTTT.